This record looks at one TCR beta chain sequence and its context. Its antigen is undetermined. This sample was included in a study of cytomegalovirus exposure and HLA in healthy donors. In germline, CDR1 is SGHTA, CDR2 FQGNSA. The CDR3 length is 13 residues. V lost 4 bases and J lost 4, with 7 bases in between. With 60 Vbeta and 13 Jbeta primers, the PCR was carried out. Assay used: immunoSEQ multiplex PCR; TCRdb lists only in-frame clones, some missing. The table includes about 160,000 clones, approximately 80% detected once. Study conclusions and caveats: It was confirmed in vitro that a few of the CMV-associated chains were specific for CMV antigens. Certain indistinguishable V segments, among them TRBV6-2 and TRBV6-3, were excluded. Among TCR sequences, most were rare, though some public TCRs appeared in many donors. The listing of fewer than 200 TCR beta chains classed them as cytomegalovirus-associated.

The source material was PBMCs. This TCR was recovered from a woman aged 25 to 39 in good health and CMV-seropositive. The chain carries TRBV7-2 and TRBJ1-4; no clear D gene. The CDR3 is CASSSYSNEKLFF. For the CDR3, the DNA is TGTGCCAGCAGCTCCTACAGTAATGAAAAACTGTTTTTT.